A single sample gave rise to the 16 T cell receptor beta chains below, sequenced in a study of technical replicates of blood from a few donors. TCRdb's copy holds only in-frame clones and misses some; the assay was immunoSEQ multiplex PCR. The sample carries around 80,000 clones, around 94% recorded once. Sequenced input: T cells isolated from PBMCs. These receptor sequences come from a human donor in good health.

V is TRBV27 and J is TRBJ2-5, with D possibly matching TRBD1 (6 bases). From germline, CDR1 is MNHEY and CDR2 SMNVEV (reference sequence). This CDR3 region has 14 residues. The V end lost 6 bases, the J end lost 8 bases, and 19 bases lay between the germline ends. This chain's CDR3 is CASSLTPTGITQYF. The DNA for the CDR3 is TGTGCCAGCAGCCTGACACCGACAGGAATTACCCAGTACTTC.

V and J are TRBV5-6 and TRBJ2-7; D unresolved. Trimming stripped 0 bases from V and 3 bases from J, with 4 bases between. Germline V gene lookup returns CDR1 SGHDT and CDR2 YYEEEE. This CDR3 has 12 amino acids. CDR3 in amino acids: CASSLANYEQYF. CDR3 DNA: TGTGCCAGCAGCTTGGCCAACTACGAGCAGTACTTC.

The CDR3 region is CASRLQAGGTDTQYF. The CDR3 DNA reads TGTGCCAGCAGACTACAAGCGGGCGGCACAGATACGCAGTATTTT. The gene calls are TRBV6-1 and TRBJ2-3, with D possibly TRBD2 on 6 matching bases. Deletions cut 6 bases from V and 1 base from J, with 14 bases between. This CDR3 is built from 15 residues. Germline V gives CDR1 MNHNS, CDR2 SASEGT.

This clone was found a few times. The genes are TRBV7-9 and TRBJ1-2, with 7 bases lining up with TRBD1. This CDR3 comprises 14 residues. Germline lookup yields CDR1 SEHNR and CDR2 FQNEAQ (reference sequence). CDR3 nucleotide sequence: TGTGGCCTGGGGGACAGAGCATTTGGGGATGGCTACACCTTC. Translated, it gives CGLGDRAFGDGYTF. Complete variable domain (other parts from reference TRBV7-9 and TRBJ1-2): DTGVSQNPRHKITKRGQNVTFRCDPISEHNRLYWYRQTLGQGPEFLTYFQNEAQLEKSRLLSDRFSAERPKGSFSTLEIQRTEQGDSAMYLCGLGDRAFGDGYTFGSGTRLTVV.

The chain carries TRBV28 and TRBJ1-2; 9 bases match TRBD1. In germline, CDR1 is MDHEN, CDR2 SYDVKM. The J segment lost 2 bases and the V segment lost 6 bases, leaving 4 bases of the junction unmatched. This CDR3 comprises 14 residues. The CDR3 DNA sequence: TGTGCCAGCAGGAAAACAGGGGGCAACTATGGCTACACCTTC. Amino acids: CASRKTGGNYGYTF.

V is TRBV7-6 and J is TRBJ2-1; D uncertain. The V gene's germline CDR1 is SGHVS and CDR2 FNYEAQ. Trimming took 1 base from V and 0 from J, leaving 7 bases between them. There are 15 residues in the CDR3. The CDR3 region is CASSLETHSYNEQFF. CDR3 sequence (DNA): TGTGCCAGCAGCTTAGAAACTCACTCCTACAATGAGCAGTTCTTC.

This clone was seen only once. The chain links TRBV10-3 to TRBJ2-5, with a weak D call TRBD1 (5 bases). Germline CDR1 reads ENHRY; CDR2 reads SYGVKD. V dropped 10 bases and J dropped 5 bases, with 11 bases sitting between them. CDR3 length equals 11 residues. Written as DNA, the CDR3 is TGTGCCAGCCAGGGTATGGAGACCCAGTACTTC. It encodes CASQGMETQYF.

The V and J genes are TRBV27 and TRBJ2-5; 9 positions agree with TRBD2. The CDR3 has 16 residues. Trimming cost V 2 bases and J 4 bases; bases outside gene matches: 8. In germline, CDR1 is MNHEY, CDR2 SMNVEV (reference sequence). The DNA for the CDR3 is TGTGCCAGCAGTTTACTAGGCGGGAGGGGGATAGAGACCCAGTACTTC. Amino acids: CASSLLGGRGIETQYF.

The rearrangement joins TRBV27 to TRBJ2-7, with a possible D match to TRBD1 (6 bases). CDR1 and CDR2 (germline): MNHEY, SMNVEV (reference sequence). Trimming removed 3 bases from V and 4 bases from J, with 10 bases in between. This CDR3 has 13 residues. CDR3 sequence: CASSFGTIYEQYF. DNA of the CDR3: TGTGCCAGCAGTTTCGGGACAATATACGAGCAGTACTTC.

The chain combines TRBV29-1 with TRBJ2-5; no firm D call. The CDR3 has 11 amino acids. Germline-derived CDR1 and CDR2 are SQVTM and ANQGSEA. V was cut by 6 bases and J by 3 bases, with 8 bases left in between. The CDR3 coding sequence is TGCAGCGTACAGCTCAAAGAGACCCAGTACTTC. Its protein is CSVQLKETQYF. Based on the CDR3 plus reference TRBV29-1 and TRBJ2-5, the full variable domain is SAVISQKPSRDICQRGTSLTIQCQVDSQVTMMFWYRQQPGQSLTLIATANQGSEATYESGFVIDKFPISRPNLTFSTLTVSNMSPEDSSIYLCSVQLKETQYFGPGTRLLVL.

J is TRBJ1-1 and V is TRBV6-6; 10 bases align to TRBD1. Germline-derived CDR1 and CDR2 are MNHNY and SVGAGI (reference sequence). With 4 bases clipped from V and 0 bases from J, the junction kept 5 bases outside the gene matches. The CDR3 loop spans 16 amino acids. This CDR3 is CASSSGQGGMNTEAFF. The CDR3 nucleotides read TGTGCCAGCAGTTCCGGACAGGGGGGAATGAACACTGAAGCTTTCTTT.

The V and J genes are TRBV5-6 and TRBJ2-3; 7 bases match TRBD1. The CDR3 runs to 17 residues. CDR1 and CDR2 (germline): SGHDT, YYEEEE. Trimming at V came to 3 bases and at J to 4 bases, leaving 14 bases not matched to a gene. The CDR3 is CASSSKPGQQFADTQYF. CDR3 bases: TGTGCCAGCAGCTCAAAACCGGGACAGCAATTTGCAGATACGCAGTATTTT.

This rearrangement joins TRBV2 to TRBJ2-7; the D gene is possibly TRBD2 (5 bases). Trimming shortened V by 1 base and J by 4 bases, and 14 bases separated the two germline ends. CDR1 and CDR2 (germline): SNHLY, FYNNEI. The CDR3 covers 15 residues. The CDR3 nucleotides are TGTGCCAGCAGTGAAGATAGTTGGAGGTTTTACGAGCAGTACTTC. Translated, it gives CASSEDSWRFYEQYF.

The chain recombines TRBV18 with TRBJ2-7, with 8 nucleotides matching TRBD1. The CDR3 loop spans 15 amino acids. The J segment lost 3 bases and the V segment lost 4 bases, leaving 8 bases of the junction unmatched. The germline gives CDR1 KGHSH, CDR2 LQKENI. The DNA of the CDR3 is TGTGCCAGCTCACGCAGGGGGCGAGTTAACTACGAGCAGTACTTC. This encodes CASSRRGRVNYEQYF.

The V gene is TRBV9, the J gene TRBJ2-5, with 7 bases fitting TRBD1. With 3 bases clipped from V and 5 bases from J, the junction kept 13 bases outside the gene matches. CDR1 and CDR2 from the germline V gene are SGDLS and YYNGEE. This CDR3 has 16 residues. CDR3 DNA: TGTGCCAGCAGCGGGGGGACAGCCTTTTTTTCGGAGACCCAGTACTTC. Translation gives CASSGGTAFFSETQYF.

The J gene is TRBJ1-2, the V gene TRBV4-2; D is unresolved. Between the trimmed V and J ends, which lost 0 bases and 5 bases, there was a span of 10 bases. Germline loops: CDR1 LGHNA, CDR2 YNFKEQ. The CDR3 is 14 residues long. CDR3 sequence reads: CASSQESASYGYTF. The CDR3 DNA is TGTGCCAGCAGCCAAGAGAGTGCCTCTTATGGCTACACCTTC.